The present T cell receptor (beta chain) was sequenced within a study of regulatory and conventional T cells in RAG deficiency. The repertoire was sequenced with immunoSEQ multiplex PCR; TCRdb's copy has only in-frame clones and lacks some. The table includes approximately 46,000 clones, 80% to 90% detected once. Genomic DNA came from blood conventional CD4+ T cells gated CD25-low CD127-high. Broader study findings: Shannon entropy fell and Simpson indices rose in RAG-deficient patients. Omenn patients showed >80% Treg-Tconv overlap and shorter CDR3 lengths.

Points on this clone: No antigen is known for it.

The same sample was also studied in work on regulatory T cells. That report adds: The primer mix had 52 TRBV and 13 TRBJ primers.

Sequenced: CD4+ effector T cells sorted from blood. The TCR comes from a human donor in good health.

The CDR3 region is CAWSAGGSNGSPLHF. The DNA of the CDR3 is TGTGCCTGGAGTGCAGGGGGAAGCAATGGTTCACCCCTCCACTTT. The chain is built from TRBV30 and TRBJ1-6, with 7 bases that match TRBD1. Germline lookup yields CDR1 GTSNPN and CDR2 SVGIG (reference sequence). The CDR3 is 15 amino acids. After removal of 1 base from V and 9 bases from J, the junction contained 9 bases not matched to a gene.